The 32 T cell receptor beta chains below all came from one sample that was sequenced in a study of blood T cell repertoires in COVID-19. Clones were read by immunoSEQ multiplex PCR, and TCRdb kept only the in-frame ones, dropping some. The sample includes 150,000 or so clones, about three quarters seen only once; the top ten take around 2.9%. Sequencing was carried out using PBMCs or T cells enriched from blood (not recorded which). The receptor source for this set is a woman in her forties or fifties who had recovered from COVID-19.

This clone was seen only a few times. The chain couples TRBV11-2 to TRBJ1-1; 10 bases line up with TRBD1. CDR3 length equals 18 residues. The junction had 20 bases not matched to a gene; V was cut back by 5 bases and J by 8 bases. CDR1 and CDR2 from the germline V gene are SGHAT and FQNNGV. For the CDR3, the DNA is TGTGCCAGCAGCAGCCAGAGAAGGACAGGGGGGTTGGGTTGGGAAGCTTTCTTT. Its protein product is CASSSQRRTGGLGWEAFF.

The chain has TRBV7-2 and TRBJ2-5; possible D gene TRBD2, 5 bases. The germline V and J ends were trimmed by 7 bases and 5 bases, with 14 bases remaining between them. The CDR3 covers 13 residues. Per germline, CDR1 SGHTA and CDR2 FQGNSA. The CDR3 DNA sequence: TGTGCCAGCAACCCTGAGGGAAGTGAGACCCAGTACTTC. Its protein is CASNPEGSETQYF.

The genes are TRBV5-6 and TRBJ1-1; D possibly corresponds to TRBD1 (5 bases). The germline gives CDR1 SGHDT, CDR2 YYEEEE. This CDR3 is 13 amino acids long. V was cut by 4 bases and J by 3 bases, with 10 bases left in between. The CDR3 loop is CASSLGGDTEAFF. CDR3 DNA sequence: TGTGCCAGCAGCCTCGGGGGTGACACTGAAGCTTTCTTT.

This clone was counted once. The V call is TRBV6-6, the J call TRBJ1-4; weak D call: TRBD1 (6 bases). V was trimmed by 5 bases and J by 5 bases, leaving 18 bases between them. The CDR3 sequence is 16 residues long. Germline CDR1 and CDR2: MNHNY and SVGAGI (reference sequence). The CDR3 DNA follows: TGTGCCAGCAGTCGAGTGGGGGCCAAGGAAAATGAAAAACTGTTTTTT. The encoded protein is CASSRVGAKENEKLFF.

This chain connects TRBV3-1 (or the pseudogene TRBV3-2) to TRBJ1-1; D is possibly TRBD1 (5 bases). Germline V gives CDR1 LGHDT, CDR2 YNNKEL (reference sequence). There are 15 residues in the CDR3. V was cut by 4 bases and J by 4 bases, with 16 bases left in between. The chain's CDR3 is CASSLGTGRSTEAFF. The CDR3 coding sequence is TGTGCCAGCAGCCTCGGGACTGGGAGGAGCACTGAAGCTTTCTTT.

The chain recombines TRBV23-1 with TRBJ1-1; no clear D gene. TRBV23-1 is an ORF; its function is uncertain. The CDR3 is made up of 14 amino acids. V gave up 4 bases and J gave up 5 bases, with 14 bases separating them. Written as DNA, the CDR3 is TGCGCCAGCAGTCCAGAAGGGAGCGAGACTGAAGCTTTCTTT. Encoded protein: CASSPEGSETEAFF.

The CDR3 loop is CASSLVGGGVSYEQYF. CDR3 in DNA: TGCGCCAGCAGCTTGGTTGGAGGGGGCGTATCCTACGAGCAGTACTTC. The chain combines TRBV5-1 with TRBJ2-7; D possibly corresponds to TRBD1 (7 bases). The CDR3 has 16 amino acids. V lost 0 bases and J 1 base, leaving 14 bases between the germline ends. Looked up from germline, CDR1 is SGHRS and CDR2 is YFSETQ. Full variable domain (missing parts from reference TRBV5-1 and TRBJ2-7): KAGVTQTPRYLIKTRGQQVTLSCSPISGHRSVSWYQQTPGQGLQFLFEYFSETQRNKGNFPGRFSGRQFSNSRSEMNVSTLELGDSALYLCASSLVGGGVSYEQYFGPGTRLTVT.

The rearrangement uses TRBV18 and TRBJ1-2, with a possible D match to TRBD1 (6 bases). CDR3 size: 14 residues. V gave up 3 bases and J gave up 5 bases, with 13 bases separating them. Per germline, CDR1 KGHSH and CDR2 LQKENI. The CDR3 sequence is CASSPSTGNYGYTF. For the CDR3, the DNA is TGTGCCAGCTCACCCTCGACAGGAAATTATGGCTACACCTTC.

This clone was observed a single time. The CDR3 DNA reads TGTGCCAGCAGTCTCCGCACCAGGGGGACCCAGTACTTC. It yields the protein CASSLRTRGTQYF. The V call is TRBV28, the J call TRBJ2-5, with a tentative D call TRBD1 (6 bases). CDR1 and CDR2 from the germline V gene are MDHEN and SYDVKM. The CDR3 extends over 13 amino acids. Trimming removed 5 bases at V and 7 bases at J, with 14 bases between.

This chain links TRBV27 with TRBJ2-7, with 8 nucleotides matching TRBD1. The trim removed 5 bases at V and 2 bases at J, leaving 8 bases unmatched. The germline CDR1 and CDR2 sequences are MNHEY and SMNVEV (reference sequence). CDR3 length: 15 amino acids. The CDR3 DNA sequence: TGTGCCAGCAGTCCAGGGACAGGCCGGGCCTACGAGCAGTACTTC. Amino acids: CASSPGTGRAYEQYF.

This rearrangement joins TRBV3-1 (or the pseudogene TRBV3-2) to TRBJ1-3; D is unclear. CDR1 is LGHDT, CDR2 YNNKEL, per germline (reference sequence). V was cut by 0 bases and J by 8 bases, with 11 bases left in between. This CDR3 comprises 14 residues. DNA of the CDR3: TGTGCCAGCAGCCAAGAAGCGGGGAGGGACACCATATATTTT. As protein: CASSQEAGRDTIYF.

The chain is built from TRBV13 and TRBJ2-3; TRBD1 is a possible D gene (5 bases). Germline CDR1 is PRHDT and CDR2 is FYEKMQ (reference sequence). This CDR3 region has 12 residues. V lost 10 bases and J 3 bases, leaving 11 bases between the germline ends. The CDR3 reads CATRQRTDTQYF. CDR3 in DNA: TGTGCCACCCGACAGAGGACAGATACGCAGTATTTT.

The J gene is TRBJ1-1, the V gene TRBV11-2; D unclear. Trimming pared 1 base from V and 8 bases from J, leaving 5 bases between. Germline V gene lookup returns CDR1 SGHAT and CDR2 FQNNGV. The CDR3 covers 11 residues. The CDR3 sequence: CASSLGEEAFF. CDR3 in DNA: TGTGCCAGCAGCTTAGGGGAGGAAGCTTTCTTT.

The gene calls are TRBV24-1 and TRBJ1-4, with 10 bases matching TRBD1. Losses at the gene ends were 5 bases for V and 7 bases for J; bases not matched to a gene: 3. This CDR3 has 14 amino acids. Germline CDR1 reads KGHDR; CDR2 reads SFDVKD. In DNA, the CDR3 is TGTGCCACCAGTGCGGGACAGGGGAGTGAAAAACTGTTTTTT. Amino acid sequence: CATSAGQGSEKLFF.

V usage is TRBV6-4 and J usage is TRBJ2-2, with D possibly being TRBD1 (6 bases). The V and J ends lost 5 bases and 7 bases respectively, with 14 bases between them. The germline V gene has CDR1 MRHNA and CDR2 SNTAGT. The CDR3 sequence is 14 residues long. CDR3 region: CASSPGVGGGELFF. For the CDR3, the DNA is TGTGCCAGCAGTCCAGGGGTCGGAGGCGGGGAGCTGTTTTTT.

The chain has TRBV28 and TRBJ2-3, with TRBD2 matching 14 bases. V shed 6 bases and J 5 bases; nucleotides not matched to a gene: 7. Germline values: CDR1 MDHEN, CDR2 SYDVKM. The CDR3 has 16 amino acids. The CDR3 DNA reads as TGTGCCAGCAGCTCGGGACTAGCGGGAGCAGTAGATACGCAGTATTTT. Translating it yields CASSSGLAGAVDTQYF.

The chain couples TRBV5-1 to TRBJ2-4; 7 nucleotides line up with TRBD1. V lost 0 bases to trimming and J lost 7 bases; unmatched junction nucleotides: 1. The germline gives CDR1 SGHRS, CDR2 YFSETQ. This CDR3 is 13 amino acids long. The chain's CDR3 is CASSLGQGNIQYF. DNA of the CDR3: TGCGCCAGCAGCTTGGGACAGGGCAACATTCAGTACTTC.

The V gene is TRBV5-1, the J gene TRBJ1-1, with D tentatively TRBD1 (6 bases). The germline gives CDR1 SGHRS, CDR2 YFSETQ. The length of the CDR3 is 15 residues. The V end lost 1 base, the J end lost 1 base, and 11 bases lay between the germline ends. CDR3 residues: CASSLFGGGNTEAFF. The CDR3, as DNA: TGCGCCAGCAGCTTGTTTGGGGGCGGGAACACTGAAGCTTTCTTT.

The chain joins TRBV5-4 to TRBJ2-1; 10 bases line up with TRBD1. CDR3 size: 15 residues. CDR1 is SGHNT and CDR2 is YYREEE in the germline V gene (reference sequence). V dropped 0 bases and J dropped 8; count of bases not matched to a gene: 5. CDR3 DNA sequence: TGTGCCAGCAGCTTGGGGGGACAGGGGAGAGATGAGCAGTTCTTC. This encodes CASSLGGQGRDEQFF.

The V and J genes are TRBV9 and TRBJ1-3; weak D call: TRBD1 (5 bases). Germline-derived CDR1 and CDR2 are SGDLS and YYNGEE. The CDR3 has 16 amino acids. Deletions cut 0 bases from V and 2 bases from J, with 12 bases between. CDR3 sequence (DNA): TGTGCCAGCAGCGTAGGTCTACCGGGGGCTGGAAACACCATATATTTT. Translation: CASSVGLPGAGNTIYF. The full variable domain, completed using reference TRBV9 and TRBJ1-3, is DSGVTQTPKHLITATGQRVTLRCSPRSGDLSVYWYQQSLDQGLQFLIQYYNGEERAKGNILERFSAQQFPDLHSELNLSSLELGDSALYFCASSVGLPGAGNTIYFGEGSWLTVV.

The gene calls are TRBV7-3 and TRBJ1-1; possibly TRBD1 for D (6 bases). V was cut by 5 bases and J by 0 bases, with 7 bases left in between. The CDR3 length is 13 residues. CDR1 and CDR2 from the germline V gene are SGHTA and FQGTGA. The CDR3 DNA is TGTGCCAGCAGCCAGGGGATGAACACTGAAGCTTTCTTT. It translates to CASSQGMNTEAFF.

This chain links TRBV6-5 with TRBJ1-2; tentatively, D is TRBD1 (6 bases). The CDR3 totals 14 residues. Germline CDR1 and CDR2: MNHEY and SVGAGI. The V end lost 6 bases, the J end lost 8 bases, and 19 bases lay between the germline ends. The CDR3 region has the DNA TGTGCCAGCAGCAACGACAGGAGCGTTGGGGGCTACACCTTC. Translated: CASSNDRSVGGYTF.

This clone was detected only once. The genes are TRBV6-5 and TRBJ1-1; D unclear. The V and J ends lost 7 bases and 13 bases respectively, with 25 bases between them. The CDR3 spans 14 residues. Germline V gene data show CDR1 as MNHEY and CDR2 as SVGAGI. CDR3 in DNA: TGTGCCAGCAAGTTACCAGGAGGGAACGACATTAGTTTCTTT. It yields the protein CASKLPGGNDISFF.

The chain recombines TRBV18 with TRBJ2-1; 10 positions agree with TRBD1. This CDR3 contains 17 residues. V dropped 2 bases and J dropped 8; count of bases not matched to a gene: 12. Germline V gene sequence: CDR1 KGHSH, CDR2 LQKENI. This chain's CDR3 is CASSPKRGTGAGDEQFF. CDR3 in DNA: TGTGCCAGCTCACCAAAACGTGGGACAGGGGCAGGGGATGAGCAGTTCTTC.

The rearrangement joins TRBV6-6 to TRBJ2-1; unclear D gene. Germline V CDR1 and CDR2: MNHNY, SVGAGI (reference sequence). CDR3 length equals 12 residues. Trimming took 5 bases from V and 8 from J, leaving 10 bases between them. CDR3 bases: TGTGCCAGCAGTCCTAGTTTCTATGAGCAGTTCTTC. It encodes CASSPSFYEQFF.

This clone appeared a single time. The chain uses TRBV19 and TRBJ1-3, with unresolved D. CDR3 length: 16 amino acids. Germline V gene data show CDR1 as LNHDA and CDR2 as SQIVND (reference sequence). V was shortened by 3 bases and J by 0 bases, with 12 bases between the two germline ends. CDR3 protein: CASSIGHKLSGNTIYF. The DNA for the CDR3 is TGTGCCAGTAGTATTGGGCACAAACTCTCTGGAAACACCATATATTTT. The entire variable domain, with the rest obtained from reference TRBV19 and TRBJ1-3, is as follows: DGGITQSPKYLFRKEGQNVTLSCEQNLNHDAMYWYRQDPGQGLRLIYYSQIVNDFQKGDIAEGYSVSREKKESFPLTVTSAQKNPTAFYLCASSIGHKLSGNTIYFGEGSWLTVV.

The J gene is TRBJ1-1, the V gene TRBV29-1, with TRBD1 matching over 8 bases. Germline V gives CDR1 SQVTM, CDR2 ANQGSEA. The CDR3 contains 15 residues. V trimming: 6 bases; J trimming: 0 bases; junction bases outside the gene matches: 9. The CDR3 bases are TGCAGCGTGGACTCTAGACAGGGGATGAACACTGAAGCTTTCTTT. Encoded protein: CSVDSRQGMNTEAFF.

This clone was seen a few times. The chain links TRBV5-1 to TRBJ1-2; D may be TRBD1 (5 bases). V lost 1 base to trimming and J lost 5 bases, with 6 bases between them. Germline V gene data show CDR1 as SGHRS and CDR2 as YFSETQ. The CDR3 consists of 12 residues. The CDR3: CASSLQGYGYTF. The CDR3 coding sequence is TGCGCCAGCAGCTTGCAGGGTTATGGCTACACCTTC.

The rearrangement joins TRBV9 to TRBJ1-3; D is possibly TRBD1 (6 bases). The germline CDR1 and CDR2 sequences are SGDLS and YYNGEE. The CDR3 covers 14 residues. Trimming removed 0 bases at V and 3 bases at J, with 7 bases between. The CDR3 sequence: CASSVDRDGNTIYF. Written as DNA, the CDR3 is TGTGCCAGCAGCGTAGACAGGGATGGAAACACCATATATTTT.

The chain is built from TRBV4-1 and TRBJ2-4, with D possibly TRBD1 on 6 matching bases. From germline, CDR1 is MGHRA and CDR2 YSYEKL. V was trimmed by 5 bases and J by 0 bases, leaving 8 bases between them. The CDR3 loop spans 14 amino acids. The CDR3 sequence is CASSGTLAKNIQYF. In DNA, the CDR3 is TGCGCCAGCAGCGGGACATTAGCCAAAAACATTCAGTACTTC.

This chain joins TRBV28 and TRBJ1-2; TRBD1 aligns across 7 bases. J was trimmed by 8 bases and V by 4 bases; bases with no gene match: 10. Germline CDR1 is MDHEN and CDR2 is SYDVKM. The CDR3 has 14 amino acids. The CDR3 spells CASSSPATGLGYTF. The DNA for the CDR3 is TGTGCCAGCAGTTCCCCCGCGACAGGGCTGGGCTACACCTTC.

The J gene is TRBJ2-2, the V gene TRBV19; 7 nucleotides agree with TRBD1. The ends lost 3 bases at V and 3 bases at J; junction bases unmatched: 4. Germline V gene lookup returns CDR1 LNHDA and CDR2 SQIVND (reference sequence). This CDR3 has 15 amino acids. The DNA for the CDR3 is TGTGCCAGTAGTATTTCAGGGGGAGACACCGGGGAGCTGTTTTTT. It specifies CASSISGGDTGELFF.